The next 20 T cell receptor beta chains were all read from a single sample in a study of CD8+ T cells in alopecia areata. The authors extracted RNA and reverse transcribed it into cDNA as the sequencing template. TCRdb's copy holds only in-frame clones and misses some; the assay was immunoSEQ multiplex PCR. Among about 5,000 clones listed, about 60% were seen once. The investigators collected lesional scalp punch biopsies and peripheral blood from alopecia areata patients. This material consisted of skin, taken at week 0. The receptors derive from a human donor with alopecia areata.

The chain couples TRBV10-3 to TRBJ2-1; 12 bases map to TRBD2. V gave up 6 bases and J gave up 2 bases; unmatched junction bases: 5. Germline CDR1 reads ENHRY; CDR2 reads SYGVKD. The CDR3 extends over 16 amino acids. DNA of the CDR3: TGTGCCATCAGCCTTCTAGCGGGGGGGCCCTACAATGAGCAGTTCTTC. Residues: CAISLLAGGPYNEQFF.

The chain has TRBV13 and TRBJ1-1; tentative D call: TRBD1 (6 bases). V shed 5 bases and J shed 0 bases, with 13 bases lying between them. Germline lookup yields CDR1 PRHDT and CDR2 FYEKMQ (reference sequence). This CDR3 has 15 amino acids. CDR3 amino acids: CASSARGGLNTEAFF. In nucleotides, the CDR3 is TGTGCCAGCAGCGCACGAGGGGGTCTGAACACTGAAGCTTTCTTT.

The chain combines TRBV6-6 with TRBJ1-5; D possibly corresponds to TRBD1 (6 bases). The germline CDR1 and CDR2 sequences are MNHNY and SVGAGI (reference sequence). V lost 6 bases to trimming and J lost 4 bases, with 10 bases between them. This CDR3 is built from 13 residues. The CDR3 here is CASSGQQNQPQHF. CDR3 sequence (DNA): TGTGCCAGCAGCGGACAGCAGAATCAGCCCCAGCATTTT.

This clone was detected once. The rearrangement links TRBV7-2 to TRBJ1-5, with D possibly matching TRBD1 (6 bases). The germline V and J ends were trimmed by 8 bases and 7 bases, with 18 bases remaining between them. Germline CDR1 SGHTA, CDR2 FQGNSA. The CDR3 has 14 amino acids. The CDR3 loop is CASHAEGVYQPQHF. The CDR3 nucleotides read TGTGCCAGCCACGCCGAGGGGGTTTACCAGCCCCAGCATTTT.

This sequence joins TRBV6-6 and TRBJ1-1; D call uncertain. V lost 0 bases to trimming and J lost 10 bases, with 9 bases between them. Germline lookup yields CDR1 MNHNY and CDR2 SVGAGI (reference sequence). CDR3 length: 12 amino acids. CDR3 residues: CASSYSIGRAFF. The CDR3 DNA follows: TGTGCCAGCAGTTACTCGATCGGTAGAGCTTTCTTT.

The J gene is TRBJ2-3, the V gene TRBV7-3; D is perhaps TRBD1 or TRBD2 (5 bases each). In germline, CDR1 is SGHTA, CDR2 FQGTGA. This CDR3 contains 14 residues. The germline V and J ends were trimmed by 4 bases and 2 bases, with 10 bases remaining between them. The CDR3, as DNA: TGTGCCAGCAGCTACAGGACTCCCACAGATACGCAGTATTTT. Translating it yields CASSYRTPTDTQYF.

V and J are TRBV6-1 and TRBJ2-1, with TRBD2 as a possible D gene (6 bases). CDR1 and CDR2 from the germline V gene are MNHNS and SASEGT. V was cut by 6 bases and J by 1 base, with 13 bases left in between. The CDR3 sequence is 15 residues long. CDR3 DNA sequence: TGTGCCAGCAGGGGGACTGGTTATTCCTACAATGAGCAGTTCTTC. Translation: CASRGTGYSYNEQFF.

This sequence joins TRBV2 and TRBJ2-3; D ambiguous. CDR3 length: 13 residues. V shed 7 bases and J shed 3 bases, with 11 bases lying between them. Germline loops: CDR1 SNHLY, CDR2 FYNNEI. CDR3 DNA sequence: TGTGCCAGCACCGGACCCGGGACAGATACGCAGTATTTT. This sequence encodes CASTGPGTDTQYF.

The V and J genes are TRBV29-1 and TRBJ1-3; D may be TRBD1 (6 bases). The V and J ends lost 4 bases and 4 bases respectively, with 8 bases between them. Germline V lookup: CDR1 SQVTM, CDR2 ANQGSEA. The CDR3 consists of 12 residues. The chain's CDR3 is CSVAGDGNTIYF. Here the CDR3 DNA reads TGCAGCGTTGCAGGGGACGGAAACACCATATATTTT.

This clone was picked up a small number of times. The V and J genes are TRBV5-4 and TRBJ2-2; D gene uncertain. V gave up 4 bases and J gave up 0 bases, with 10 bases separating them. CDR3 length equals 15 residues. Germline CDR1 and CDR2: SGHNT and YYREEE (reference sequence). The CDR3 bases are TGTGCCAGCAGCCTGGGTGGGACGAACACCGGGGAGCTGTTTTTT. Its protein is CASSLGGTNTGELFF.

The CDR3 is CASSLDRRSTEAFF. In DNA, the CDR3 is TGTGCCAGCAGTTTAGACAGGAGGAGCACTGAAGCTTTCTTT. The J gene is TRBJ1-1, the V gene TRBV27; D perhaps matches TRBD1 (6 bases). V dropped 2 bases and J dropped 4 bases, with 11 bases sitting between them. The CDR3 is 14 amino acids. Germline V gene lookup returns CDR1 MNHEY and CDR2 SMNVEV (reference sequence).

This clone showed up just a few times. The chain combines TRBV10-3 with TRBJ2-2; 9 nucleotides match TRBD2. The germline CDR1 and CDR2 sequences are ENHRY and SYGVKD. This CDR3 spans 15 amino acids. V lost 0 bases to trimming and J lost 4 bases; unmatched junction nucleotides: 0. The CDR3 protein is CAISESTSGTGELFF. In DNA form, the CDR3 reads TGTGCCATCAGTGAGTCGACTAGCGGCACCGGGGAGCTGTTTTTT.

The rearrangement uses TRBV18 and TRBJ1-3; no definite D call. The V gene lost 2 bases and the J gene lost 1 base, with 6 bases spanning the gap. The CDR3 runs 14 residues. Per germline, CDR1 KGHSH and CDR2 LQKENI. The chain's CDR3 is CASSPEYSGNTIYF. For the CDR3, the DNA is TGTGCCAGCTCACCAGAGTATTCTGGAAACACCATATATTTT.

The rearrangement uses TRBV10-3 and TRBJ1-5; the match to TRBD1 covers 9 bases. Trimming at V came to 6 bases and at J to 3 bases, leaving 6 bases not matched to a gene. The V gene's germline CDR1 is ENHRY and CDR2 SYGVKD. This CDR3 has 15 residues. The CDR3 spells CAISQGQGNNQPQHF. The CDR3 DNA reads as TGTGCCATCAGCCAGGGACAGGGCAACAATCAGCCCCAGCATTTT.

The chain links TRBV5-5 to TRBJ1-2; D is unresolved. The germline V gene has CDR1 SGHKS and CDR2 YYEKEE (reference sequence). Trimming pared 3 bases from V and 4 bases from J, leaving 7 bases between. This CDR3 is built from 12 residues. CDR3: CASSSLTYGYTF. CDR3 sequence (DNA): TGTGCCAGCAGCTCCCTAACCTATGGCTACACCTTC.

V is TRBV7-9 and J is TRBJ2-2, with a tentative D call TRBD1 (5 bases). V dropped 3 bases and J dropped 2 bases, with 16 bases sitting between them. This CDR3 contains 17 residues. CDR1 and CDR2 from the germline V gene are SEHNR and FQNEAQ (reference sequence). The CDR3 region is CASSFFRAGSNTGELFF. The CDR3 region has the DNA TGTGCCAGCAGCTTTTTTCGGGCAGGGTCAAACACCGGGGAGCTGTTTTTT.

This clone has just a few counts. This chain links TRBV4-2 with TRBJ1-2; 9 nucleotides agree with TRBD1. The CDR3 sequence is 17 residues long. Germline loops: CDR1 LGHNA, CDR2 YNFKEQ. V was pared by 0 bases and J by 5 bases, with 10 bases of the junction left unmatched. CDR3 in DNA: TGTGCCAGCAGCCAAGATCAGGGGACAGGGTTTAAGTATGGCTACACCTTC. This sequence encodes CASSQDQGTGFKYGYTF.

The chain carries TRBV7-2 and TRBJ2-7; D not certain. The CDR3 spans 13 residues. Germline values: CDR1 SGHTA, CDR2 FQGNSA. Deletions cut 1 base from V and 3 bases from J, with 7 bases between. The CDR3 nucleotides read TGTGCCAGCAGCTTAGGTCCTTTCTACGAGCAGTACTTC. Translation gives CASSLGPFYEQYF.

The chain couples TRBV19 to TRBJ2-6; 8 nucleotides line up with TRBD1. J gave up 4 bases and V 7 bases, and 12 bases lay outside the gene matches. The CDR3 length is 17 residues. The germline CDR1 and CDR2 sequences are LNHDA and SQIVND (reference sequence). The CDR3 spells CASTSGTGVHGANVLTF. In DNA, the CDR3 is TGTGCCAGTACCTCCGGGACAGGAGTGCACGGGGCCAACGTCCTGACTTTC. The whole variable domain, remainder taken from reference TRBV19 and TRBJ2-6, is DGGITQSPKYLFRKEGQNVTLSCEQNLNHDAMYWYRQDPGQGLRLIYYSQIVNDFQKGDIAEGYSVSREKKESFPLTVTSAQKNPTAFYLCASTSGTGVHGANVLTFGAGSRLTVL.

The V and J genes are TRBV29-1 and TRBJ2-1; D remains ambiguous. V shed 3 bases and J shed 9 bases, with 9 bases lying between them. The germline gives CDR1 SQVTM, CDR2 ANQGSEA. The CDR3 has 11 residues. The CDR3 region is CSVESWGEQFF. The CDR3 DNA is TGCAGCGTTGAGTCCTGGGGTGAGCAGTTCTTC.